One sample yielded the 23 T cell receptor beta chains listed below, sequenced in a study of blood T cell repertoires in COVID-19. Profiling relied on immunoSEQ multiplex PCR, and the TCRdb table lists in-frame clones only, not all of them. The sample shows over 200,000 clones, nearly 90% of them seen only once. The sequencing sample was made of PBMCs or T cells enriched from blood (not recorded which). Receptor source: a man younger than 40 who had been exposed to COVID-19.

The V gene is TRBV13, the J gene TRBJ2-7, with D perhaps matching TRBD2 (5 bases). The germline V gene encodes CDR1 PRHDT and CDR2 FYEKMQ (reference sequence). Trimming removed 8 bases at V and 3 bases at J, with 14 bases between. The CDR3 has 13 amino acids. The CDR3, as DNA: TGTGCCAGCCGAGCGGTGAACGTCTACGAGCAGTACTTC. Encoded protein: CASRAVNVYEQYF.

CDR3 DNA sequence: TGTGCCAGCAGCCGGCCCCAGACGCAGACGGGGAACACTGAAGCTTTCTTT. This sequence encodes CASSRPQTQTGNTEAFF. The chain uses TRBV7-6 and TRBJ1-1, with no clear D. Trimming shortened V by 5 bases and J by 1 base, and 20 bases separated the two germline ends. The CDR3 extends over 17 amino acids. Germline CDR1 SGHVS, CDR2 FNYEAQ.

The rearrangement uses TRBV7-6 and TRBJ2-2, with 10 positions matching TRBD1. In germline, CDR1 is SGHVS, CDR2 FNYEAQ. The CDR3 is 20 amino acids. V lost 3 bases, J lost 0 bases, and 13 bases stayed unmatched. CDR3 sequence reads: CASSLRLPGQGPTNTGELFF. The CDR3 coding sequence is TGTGCCAGCAGCTTGAGACTGCCGGGACAGGGGCCAACGAACACCGGGGAGCTGTTTTTT.

The J gene is TRBJ1-1, the V gene TRBV5-6; the D gene is possibly TRBD1 (6 bases). This CDR3 comprises 15 residues. V dropped 1 base and J dropped 4 bases, with 14 bases sitting between them. Germline-derived CDR1 and CDR2 are SGHDT and YYEEEE. The chain's CDR3 is CASSLRTGWSTEAFF. CDR3 sequence (DNA): TGTGCCAGCAGCTTGAGAACAGGGTGGAGCACTGAAGCTTTCTTT.

This clone occurred a few times. This chain joins TRBV19 and TRBJ1-2; tentative D call: TRBD1 (5 bases). Between the trimmed V and J ends, which lost 10 bases and 5 bases, there was a span of 20 bases. The CDR3 is made up of 14 amino acids. Germline values: CDR1 LNHDA, CDR2 SQIVND (reference sequence). CDR3 sequence (DNA): TGTGCCACCAAACGACAAGGGGATTTTTATGGCTACACCTTC. Its translation is CATKRQGDFYGYTF.

The rearrangement links TRBV11-3 to TRBJ2-7; D is possibly TRBD1 (6 bases). The germline V and J ends were trimmed by 1 base and 3 bases, with 7 bases remaining between them. CDR3 length equals 13 residues. CDR1 SGHNT and CDR2 YENEEA come from the germline V gene. The CDR3: CASSLGDNYEQYF. In nucleotides, the CDR3 is TGTGCCAGCAGCTTAGGGGACAACTACGAGCAGTACTTC.

This rearrangement joins TRBV7-2 to TRBJ2-2; perhaps TRBD1 as D (8 bases). Germline values: CDR1 SGHTA, CDR2 FQGNSA. The CDR3 is 15 amino acids. Trimming cost V 5 bases and J 4 bases, with 14 bases left between them. The CDR3 coding sequence is TGTGCCAGCAGCAGCGGGACAGGTGGCACCGGGGAGCTGTTTTTT. It codes for CASSSGTGGTGELFF.

The chain links TRBV4-2 to TRBJ1-1, with 9 positions matching TRBD1. J gave up 5 bases and V 0 bases, and 4 bases lay outside the gene matches. The CDR3 is 15 residues long. Germline loops: CDR1 LGHNA, CDR2 YNFKEQ. The CDR3 sequence is CASSQDYRGLTEAFF. The DNA of the CDR3 is TGTGCCAGCAGCCAAGACTACAGGGGGCTGACTGAAGCTTTCTTT.

The chain links TRBV3-1 (or the pseudogene TRBV3-2) to TRBJ2-2; D not certain. V lost 2 bases and J lost 2, with 6 bases in between. This CDR3 has 14 residues. CDR1 LGHDT and CDR2 YNNKEL come from the germline V gene (reference sequence). CDR3 nucleotide sequence: TGTGCCAGCAGCCAACAGATTAACACCGGGGAGCTGTTTTTT. Amino acids: CASSQQINTGELFF.

This chain uses TRBV7-3 with TRBJ1-6, with 7 bases that match TRBD1. The germline gives CDR1 SGHTA, CDR2 FQGTGA. Losses at the gene ends were 0 bases for V and 10 bases for J; bases not matched to a gene: 6. The CDR3 has 15 amino acids. The CDR3 loop reads CASSLTRGLGSPLHF. CDR3 coding DNA: TGTGCCAGCAGCTTAACGAGGGGGCTTGGATCACCCCTCCACTTT.

This chain connects TRBV4-3 to TRBJ1-1, with 9 nucleotides matching TRBD1. Germline V CDR1 and CDR2: LGHNA, YSLEER. Trimming took 4 bases from V and 5 from J; bases not matched to a gene: 11. The CDR3 runs 16 residues. CDR3 in DNA: TGCGCCAGCAGCCCCGGGGACAGGGTAGGCGGGACTGAAGCTTTCTTT. Translating it yields CASSPGDRVGGTEAFF.

This clone was picked up one time. The chain has TRBV7-2 and TRBJ1-2; 7 positions match TRBD1. The CDR3 has 14 amino acids. The junction had 9 bases not matched to a gene; V was cut back by 4 bases and J by 7 bases. Looked up from germline, CDR1 is SGHTA and CDR2 is FQGNSA. The CDR3 region has the DNA TGTGCCAGCAGCTCCTCCGTGACAGGGAGTGGCTACACCTTC. This translates into CASSSSVTGSGYTF.

This clone was counted between two and nine times. The J gene is TRBJ1-2, the V gene TRBV5-5, with D possibly TRBD1 on 5 matching bases. V lost 5 bases, J lost 5 bases, and 16 bases lay in between. CDR3 size: 14 residues. Germline CDR1 reads SGHKS; CDR2 reads YYEKEE (reference sequence). CDR3 nucleotide sequence: TGTGCCAGCAGTCTGCTTCAGGGTCCATATGGCTACACCTTC. Its translation: CASSLLQGPYGYTF. Looking up the rest from reference TRBV5-5 and TRBJ1-2 gives the full variable domain: DAGVTQSPTHLIKTRGQQVTLRCSPISGHKSVSWYQQVLGQGPQFIFQYYEKEERGRGNFPDRFSARQFPNYSSELNVNALLLGDSALYLCASSLLQGPYGYTFGSGTRLTVV.

CDR3 amino acids: CASSLVGAGITYNEQFF. The DNA of the CDR3 is TGTGCCAGCAGCTTAGTGGGTGCGGGGATAACATACAATGAGCAGTTCTTC. This chain connects TRBV11-2 to TRBJ2-1, with D possibly TRBD2 on 6 matching bases. The CDR3 contains 17 residues. Germline lookup yields CDR1 SGHAT and CDR2 FQNNGV. Trimming left V 1 base short and J 4 bases short, with 17 bases between. Full variable domain (missing parts from reference TRBV11-2 and TRBJ2-1): EAGVAQSPRYKIIEKRQSVAFWCNPISGHATLYWYQQILGQGPKLLIQFQNNGVVDDSQLPKDRFSAERLKGVDSTLKIQPAKLEDSAVYLCASSLVGAGITYNEQFFGPGTRLTVL.

The J gene is TRBJ2-3, the V gene TRBV10-3, with TRBD2 matching over 12 bases. The V gene end was trimmed by 0 bases and the J gene end by 3 bases; junction bases not matched to a gene: 7. The CDR3 is 18 amino acids. Germline assignment: CDR1 ENHRY and CDR2 SYGVKD. In DNA, the CDR3 is TGTGCCATCAGTGAGTCGTTAACTAGCGGGGGGAAGACAGATACGCAGTATTTT. Encoded protein: CAISESLTSGGKTDTQYF.

The rearrangement links TRBV11-2 to TRBJ1-1, with TRBD1 as a possible D gene (5 bases). Germline V gene data show CDR1 as SGHAT and CDR2 as FQNNGV. V lost 5 bases and J lost 8, with 18 bases in between. This CDR3 has 14 residues. CDR3 in DNA: TGTGCCAGCAGCCCGACGACAGAAAATAGGGAAGCTTTCTTT. Residues: CASSPTTENREAFF.

The CDR3: CASSRGQSNQPQHF. The CDR3, as DNA: TGTGCCAGTAGTCGAGGACAGAGCAATCAGCCCCAGCATTTT. The chain employs TRBV19 and TRBJ1-5; a possible D gene is TRBD1 (6 bases). Between the trimmed V and J ends, which lost 5 bases and 1 base, there was a span of 9 bases. Germline V gives CDR1 LNHDA, CDR2 SQIVND (reference sequence). The CDR3 runs 14 residues.

The chain recombines TRBV11-2 with TRBJ2-2; perhaps TRBD2 as D (6 bases). CDR3 length equals 14 residues. From germline, CDR1 is SGHAT and CDR2 FQNNGV. Trimming removed 1 base at V and 7 bases at J, with 10 bases between. The CDR3 protein is CASSLAWEVGELFF. CDR3 DNA sequence: TGTGCCAGCAGCTTAGCTTGGGAGGTCGGGGAGCTGTTTTTT.

The chain carries TRBV5-1 and TRBJ1-3; perhaps TRBD1 as D (5 bases). The CDR3 runs 15 residues. Germline-derived CDR1 and CDR2 are SGHRS and YFSETQ. The ends were cut back, 5 bases at V and 0 bases at J, with 12 bases in the middle. The CDR3 sequence is CASRFDSPSGNTIYF. The CDR3 DNA follows: TGCGCCAGCAGATTTGACAGCCCCTCTGGAAACACCATATATTTT.

The chain employs TRBV4-1 and TRBJ2-2, with D tentatively TRBD2 (5 bases). The CDR3 sequence is 12 residues long. CDR1 is MGHRA and CDR2 is YSYEKL in the germline V gene. V was pared by 0 bases and J by 13 bases, with 9 bases between. CDR3 region: CASSQDGEGLFF. The CDR3 nucleotides read TGCGCCAGCAGCCAAGATGGCGAGGGGCTGTTTTTT.

The rearrangement uses TRBV4-1 and TRBJ1-3, with no clear D. The germline gives CDR1 MGHRA, CDR2 YSYEKL. Trimming left V 0 bases short and J 0 bases short, with 12 bases between. CDR3 length: 17 amino acids. The CDR3: CASSQELAGTSGNTIYF. The CDR3 DNA is TGCGCCAGCAGCCAAGAGCTGGCAGGCACCTCTGGAAACACCATATATTTT.

The genes are TRBV7-3 and TRBJ2-2; a weak D match, TRBD1 (6 bases). The CDR3 consists of 13 residues. With 4 bases removed from V and 5 bases from J, the gap between germline ends came to 8 bases. Germline CDR1 reads SGHTA; CDR2 reads FQGTGA. The CDR3 sequence is CASSSTGTGELFF. DNA for the CDR3: TGTGCCAGCAGCTCGACAGGTACCGGGGAGCTGTTTTTT. The full variable domain, rest sourced from reference TRBV7-3 and TRBJ2-2, is GAGVSQTPSNKVTEKGKYVELRCDPISGHTALYWYRQSLGQGPEFLIYFQGTGAADDSGLPNDRFFAVRPEGSVSTLKIQRTERGDSAVYLCASSSTGTGELFFGEGSRLTVL.

The chain links TRBV15 to TRBJ2-6; a weak D match, TRBD2 (5 bases). This CDR3 contains 16 residues. V lost 1 base and J lost 4, with 11 bases in between. Germline lookup yields CDR1 LNHNV and CDR2 YYDKDF (reference sequence). The CDR3 loop reads CATSRVPEEGANVLTF. In DNA, the CDR3 is TGTGCCACCAGCAGAGTGCCGGAGGAGGGGGCCAACGTCCTGACTTTC.